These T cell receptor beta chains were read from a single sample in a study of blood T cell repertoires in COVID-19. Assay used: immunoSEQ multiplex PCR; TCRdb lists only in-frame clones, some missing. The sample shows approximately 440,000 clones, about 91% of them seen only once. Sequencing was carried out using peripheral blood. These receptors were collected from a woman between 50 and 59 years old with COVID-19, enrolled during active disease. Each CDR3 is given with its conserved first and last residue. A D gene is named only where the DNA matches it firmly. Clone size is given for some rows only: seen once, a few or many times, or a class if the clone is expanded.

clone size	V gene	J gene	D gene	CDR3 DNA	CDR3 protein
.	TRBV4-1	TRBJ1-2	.	TGCGCCAGCAGCCCAAGGCTAGGGGTTAGCTATGGCTACACCTTC	CASSPRLGVSYGYTF
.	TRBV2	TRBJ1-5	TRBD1	TGTGCCAGCAGTGATGACAGGGCAGGGCAGCCCCAGCATTTT	CASSDDRAGQPQHF
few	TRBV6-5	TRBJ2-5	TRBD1	TGTGCCAGCACCGGGGGACAGGACCCCGGGGAGACCCAGTACTTC	CASTGGQDPGETQYF
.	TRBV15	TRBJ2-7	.	TGTGCCACCAGCTTAGCCGGGAAAGAAACCCGCTACGAGCAGTACTTC	CATSLAGKETRYEQYF
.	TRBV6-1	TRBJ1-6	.	TGTGCCAGCAGTGAAGAACCGGGTCCCTATAATTCACCCCTCCACTTT	CASSEEPGPYNSPLHF
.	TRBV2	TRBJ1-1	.	TGTGCCAGCAGGGACACCGGGTCTAGTTATAGGTCTGAAGCTTTCTTT	CASRDTGSSYRSEAFF
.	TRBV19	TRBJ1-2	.	TGTGCCAGTAGTACCCCGACAGGCAAGGACTATGGCTACACCTTC	CASSTPTGKDYGYTF
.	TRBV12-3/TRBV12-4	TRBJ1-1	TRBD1	TGTGCCAGCGCGGCAGGGGGACAGACTGAAGCTTTCTTT	CASAAGGQTEAFF
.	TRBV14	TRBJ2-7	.	TGTGCCAGCAGCCAAGGGTCGACTAGGGACGAGCAGTACTTC	CASSQGSTRDEQYF
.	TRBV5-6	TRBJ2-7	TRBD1	TGTGCCAGCAGCTCCGGGACAGCTGCCTACGAGCAGTACTTC	CASSSGTAAYEQYF
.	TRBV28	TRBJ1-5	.	TGTGCCAGCAGTCCTTGGGCAGGGGCTGGGAGCAATCAGCCCCAGCATTTT	CASSPWAGAGSNQPQHF
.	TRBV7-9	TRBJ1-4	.	TGTGCCAGCAGCTTAGGAGTAGGACTTGATGAAAAACTGTTTTTT	CASSLGVGLDEKLFF
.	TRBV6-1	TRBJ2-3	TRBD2	TGTGCCAGCAGTGAAGAGGTGCGGGGGACTAGCACAGATACGCAGTATTTT	CASSEEVRGTSTDTQYF
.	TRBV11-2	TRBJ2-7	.	TGTGCCAGCGGCTCCCTTTCTGTAGAGCAGTACTTC	CASGSLSVEQYF
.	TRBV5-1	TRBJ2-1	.	TGCGCCAGCAGCTTGGTGGGCAGGGGGGACTACAATGAGCAGTTCTTC	CASSLVGRGDYNEQFF
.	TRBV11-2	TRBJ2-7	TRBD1	TGTGCCAGCAGCCCGCCAGGGGGTATCTACTTC	CASSPPGGIYF
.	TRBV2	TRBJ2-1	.	TGTGCCAGCAGTGAAGGTCTTAACAATGAGCAGTTCTTC	CASSEGLNNEQFF
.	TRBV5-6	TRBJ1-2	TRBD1	TGTGCCAGCAGCTCGGACAGGAAGAAGGGCTACACCTTC	CASSSDRKKGYTF
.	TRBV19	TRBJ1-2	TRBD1	TGTGCCAGTAGTACATCCGAGGGGGCGAACGTCAACTATGGCTACACCTTC	CASSTSEGANVNYGYTF
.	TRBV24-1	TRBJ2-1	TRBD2	TGTGCCACCAGTGTTGGGACTAGCGGGCGTGCTGAGCAGTTCTTC	CATSVGTSGRAEQFF
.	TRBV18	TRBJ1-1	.	TGTGCCAGCTCATCCCGAGCGGACTTGAACACTGAAGCTTTCTTT	CASSSRADLNTEAFF
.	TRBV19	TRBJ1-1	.	TGTGCCAGCCTGCTGGGGCAGAACCGTGAAGCTTTCTTT	CASLLGQNREAFF
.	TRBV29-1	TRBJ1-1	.	TGCAGCGGCACGACAGGACCGGACACTGAAGCTTTCTTT	CSGTTGPDTEAFF
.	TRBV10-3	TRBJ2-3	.	TGTGCCATCAGTGAGTCGTCACACACAGATACGCAGTATTTT	CAISESSHTDTQYF
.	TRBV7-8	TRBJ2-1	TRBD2	TGTGCCAGCAGCCAGTTCAGAGGGGGACTAGCTGGACGGGACAGCTCCTACAATGAGCAGTTCTTC	CASSQFRGGLAGRDSSYNEQFF
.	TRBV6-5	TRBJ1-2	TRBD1	TGTGCCAGCAGGGGGACAGACTCCTATGGCTACACCTTC	CASRGTDSYGYTF
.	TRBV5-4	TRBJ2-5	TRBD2	TGTGCCAGCAGCCACCCTAGCGGGGGGGCCGGGGAGACCCAGTACTTC	CASSHPSGGAGETQYF
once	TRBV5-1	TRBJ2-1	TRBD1	TGCGCCAGCAGCATCGGGACAGGGCTAATACAATGGCCGTTCTTC	CASSIGTGLIQWPFF
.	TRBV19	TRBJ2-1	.	TGTGCCAGTAGTTCCCCTCGGACAGCTTACAATGAGCAGTTCTTC	CASSSPRTAYNEQFF
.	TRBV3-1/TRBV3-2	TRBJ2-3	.	TGTGCCAGCAGCCCGTTTCTTGGGGCTACGCAGTATTTT	CASSPFLGATQYF
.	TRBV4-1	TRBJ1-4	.	TGCGCCAGCAGCCAAGAATGGGCCCGGATAGAGGGTGAAAAACTGTTTTTT	CASSQEWARIEGEKLFF
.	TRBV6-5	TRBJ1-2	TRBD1	TGTGCCAGCAGTAGACAGGGAGGCGGCTACACCTTC	CASSRQGGGYTF
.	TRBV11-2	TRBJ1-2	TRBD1	TGTGCCAGCAGCTTAGACCCACAGGGGGTCTATGGCTACACCTTC	CASSLDPQGVYGYTF
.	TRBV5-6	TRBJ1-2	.	TGTGCCAGCAGCGGGAGTGGTGAAAACTATGGCTACACCTTC	CASSGSGENYGYTF
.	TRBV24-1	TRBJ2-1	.	TGTGCCACCAGTGATACCTCACGGGATATGGGCTCCTACAATGAGCAGTTCTTC	CATSDTSRDMGSYNEQFF
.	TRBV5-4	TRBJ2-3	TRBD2	TGTGCCAGCAGCTTGGCGACTAGCGGGGGGACCTCGCAGTATTTT	CASSLATSGGTSQYF
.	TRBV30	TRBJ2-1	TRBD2	TGTGCCTGGAGTCAGGGGCTAGCGGGGGCCAATGAGCAGTTCTTC	CAWSQGLAGANEQFF
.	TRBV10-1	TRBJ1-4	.	TGCGCCAGCAGTGCCGGGGGACTTCCCGAAAAACTGTTTTTT	CASSAGGLPEKLFF
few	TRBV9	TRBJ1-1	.	TGTGCCAGCAGCCGCGCCCTGGGAGGGGATAAGGGGGCTTTCTTT	CASSRALGGDKGAFF
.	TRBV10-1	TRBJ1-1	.	TGCGCCAGCAGTAGGACAGTGAACACTGAAGCTTTCTTT	CASSRTVNTEAFF